A single sample is the source of the 28 T cell receptor beta chains below, sequenced in a study of T cell changes during pregnancy in multiple sclerosis. Some clones are missing from TCRdb's copy, which holds only in-frame ones; the method was immunoSEQ multiplex PCR. The table lists tens of thousands of clones, about 92% of them singletons. The sequencing used CD8+ T cells from peripheral blood mononuclear cells, collected in the third trimester of pregnancy. The receptor set was obtained from a female donor with multiple sclerosis, enrolled in a pregnancy study.

This chain connects TRBV7-9 to TRBJ2-7; D possibly corresponds to TRBD2 (5 bases). V dropped 5 bases and J dropped 1 base, with 9 bases sitting between them. This CDR3 has 13 residues. Germline CDR1 and CDR2: SEHNR and FQNEAQ (reference sequence). The CDR3 nucleotides read TGTGCCAGCAGCCCCCCGGGGTCCTACGAGCAGTACTTC. This gives the protein CASSPPGSYEQYF.

The rearrangement uses TRBV4-3 and TRBJ1-2, with TRBD1 as a possible D gene (5 bases). The germline V and J ends were trimmed by 2 bases and 0 bases, with 16 bases remaining between them. This CDR3 contains 17 residues. CDR1 is LGHNA, CDR2 YSLEER, per germline. CDR3 coding DNA: TGCGCCAGCAGCCAATTCCTGACAGAGCTAACTAACTATGGCTACACCTTC. Translating it yields CASSQFLTELTNYGYTF.

By proportion, this clone is medium-sized (0.01 to 0.1%). V is TRBV4-3 and J is TRBJ2-6; 7 nucleotides agree with TRBD1. V lost 1 base and J lost 4; bases outside the gene matches: 4. Germline V lookup: CDR1 LGHNA, CDR2 YSLEER. CDR3 length equals 16 residues. CDR3 nucleotide sequence: TGCGCCAGCAGCCAAGCACAGGGGACAGGGGCCAACGTCCTGACTTTC. It encodes CASSQAQGTGANVLTF.

This chain connects TRBV7-6 to TRBJ1-1; no firm D call. V was clipped by 0 bases and J by 1 base, with 9 bases between them. CDR1 and CDR2 (germline): SGHVS, FNYEAQ. CDR3 length: 15 amino acids. The CDR3 DNA sequence: TGTGCCAGCAGCTTAGCAGGAGAAGCGAACACTGAAGCTTTCTTT. It encodes CASSLAGEANTEAFF.

The chain couples TRBV19 to TRBJ2-1; 16 bases line up with TRBD2. Germline values: CDR1 LNHDA, CDR2 SQIVND (reference sequence). The V and J ends lost 4 bases and 1 base, in that order; junction bases with no gene match: 4. CDR3 length equals 18 residues. The CDR3 region is CASSTTGLAGGSYNEQFF. CDR3 nucleotide sequence: TGTGCCAGTAGTACGACGGGACTAGCGGGAGGGTCCTACAATGAGCAGTTCTTC.

The chain has TRBV11-2 and TRBJ1-4; unclear D gene. Germline lookup yields CDR1 SGHAT and CDR2 FQNNGV. Between the trimmed V and J ends, which lost 4 bases and 5 bases, there was a span of 2 bases. This CDR3 has 11 amino acids. The CDR3 protein is CASSSNEKLFF. The CDR3 region has the DNA TGTGCCAGCAGCTCAAATGAAAAACTGTTTTTT.

The CDR3 DNA is TGTGCCAGCAGCTTGGGGACAGCGAACTACGAGCAGTACTTC. It is translated as CASSLGTANYEQYF. This rearrangement joins TRBV7-9 to TRBJ2-7, with TRBD1 identical over 7 bases. This CDR3 contains 14 residues. Germline V CDR1 and CDR2: SEHNR, FQNEAQ (reference sequence). Losses at the gene ends were 3 bases for V and 3 bases for J; bases not matched to a gene: 5.

The chain recombines TRBV7-9 with TRBJ2-3; 7 nucleotides agree with TRBD1. The CDR3 has 15 residues. V lost 5 bases and J lost 5; bases outside the gene matches: 10. Germline V gives CDR1 SEHNR, CDR2 FQNEAQ (reference sequence). CDR3 DNA sequence: TGTGCCAGCAGCCGACAGGGTTCCTCCGGAGATACGCAGTATTTT. It codes for CASSRQGSSGDTQYF.

The V gene is TRBV5-6, the J gene TRBJ2-3; a weak D match, TRBD2 (5 bases). Germline-derived CDR1 and CDR2 are SGHDT and YYEEEE. This CDR3 contains 18 residues. The V end lost 1 base, the J end lost 2 bases, and 20 bases lay between the germline ends. The CDR3 here is CASSLWWDSDGPTDTQYF. CDR3 DNA sequence: TGTGCCAGCAGCTTGTGGTGGGATAGCGACGGCCCCACAGATACGCAGTATTTT.

The chain employs TRBV29-1 and TRBJ2-1; D is perhaps TRBD2 (5 bases). CDR1 SQVTM and CDR2 ANQGSEA come from the germline V gene. The CDR3 has 16 amino acids. Trimming shortened V by 0 bases and J by 0 bases, and 12 bases separated the two germline ends. The CDR3 DNA sequence: TGCAGCGTTGAAGAGGCTGGGAGTTACTCCTACAATGAGCAGTTCTTC. Its protein is CSVEEAGSYSYNEQFF.

This rearrangement joins TRBV30 to TRBJ2-1; 10 bases are a match to TRBD2. J was trimmed by 6 bases and V by 5 bases; bases with no gene match: 7. Germline CDR1 and CDR2: GTSNPN and SVGIG (reference sequence). This CDR3 has 14 residues. The CDR3 region is CAWATGLATNEQFF. DNA for the CDR3: TGTGCCTGGGCAACGGGACTAGCGACCAATGAGCAGTTCTTC.

The chain uses TRBV19 and TRBJ1-1, with unresolved D. This CDR3 contains 15 residues. V dropped 3 bases and J dropped 2 bases, with 13 bases sitting between them. CDR1 is LNHDA and CDR2 is SQIVND in the germline V gene (reference sequence). The CDR3 sequence: CASSMRYGENTEAFF. CDR3 coding DNA: TGTGCCAGTAGTATGCGGTACGGAGAAAACACTGAAGCTTTCTTT. The full variable domain, completed using reference TRBV19 and TRBJ1-1, is DGGITQSPKYLFRKEGQNVTLSCEQNLNHDAMYWYRQDPGQGLRLIYYSQIVNDFQKGDIAEGYSVSREKKESFPLTVTSAQKNPTAFYLCASSMRYGENTEAFFGQGTRLTVV.

This chain links TRBV5-3 with TRBJ2-7; 7 nucleotides align to TRBD1. TRBV5-3 is designated an ORF whose function remains uncertain. This CDR3 contains 15 residues. V was clipped by 2 bases and J by 5 bases; unmatched bases: 10. DNA of the CDR3: TGTGCCAGAAGCTTTACCAAGGGGGCCATCCACGAGCAGTACTTC. This sequence encodes CARSFTKGAIHEQYF.

The chain couples TRBV5-1 to TRBJ2-7; TRBD2 agrees at 13 bases. The length of the CDR3 is 18 residues. Unmatched junction bases numbered 6, after V lost 0 bases and J lost 0 bases. From germline, CDR1 is SGHRS and CDR2 YFSETQ. This CDR3 is CASSLAGTSGVDSYEQYF. The CDR3 nucleotides read TGCGCCAGCAGCTTGGCCGGGACTAGCGGGGTTGACTCCTACGAGCAGTACTTC.

The chain has TRBV28 and TRBJ1-5, with no clear D. The CDR3 is 14 residues long. Germline V gene data show CDR1 as MDHEN and CDR2 as SYDVKM. V was clipped by 3 bases and J by 6 bases, with 12 bases between them. The CDR3 loop reads CASSFRREVQPQHF. Here the CDR3 DNA reads TGTGCCAGCAGTTTTAGGAGGGAGGTTCAGCCCCAGCATTTT. The full variable domain, rest sourced from reference TRBV28 and TRBJ1-5, is DVKVTQSSRYLVKRTGEKVFLECVQDMDHENMFWYRQDPGLGLRLIYFSYDVKMKEKGDIPEGYSVSREKKERFSLILESASTNQTSMYLCASSFRREVQPQHFGDGTRLSIL.

CDR3 sequence: CSVEGNQETQYF. The CDR3 nucleotides are TGCAGCGTTGAGGGCAACCAAGAGACCCAGTACTTC. The genes are TRBV29-1 and TRBJ2-5, with D unclear. CDR1 and CDR2 from the germline V gene are SQVTM and ANQGSEA. The CDR3 has 12 residues. The V gene lost 3 bases and the J gene lost 0 bases, with 5 bases spanning the gap.

The chain is built from TRBV4-3 and TRBJ2-3, with D maybe TRBD1 (5 bases). Trimming stripped 0 bases from V and 4 bases from J, with 14 bases between. The CDR3 sequence is 16 residues long. CDR1 and CDR2 from the germline V gene are LGHNA and YSLEER. CDR3 sequence reads: CASSQDRELRADTQYF. Here the CDR3 DNA reads TGCGCCAGCAGCCAAGACAGGGAACTTCGCGCAGATACGCAGTATTTT.

The chain links TRBV9 to TRBJ1-1; 8 bases agree with TRBD1. In germline, CDR1 is SGDLS, CDR2 YYNGEE. The length of the CDR3 is 15 residues. V lost 4 bases and J lost 7; bases outside the gene matches: 12. The CDR3 DNA follows: TGTGCCAGCAGCACGATGCCGGGACAGGAAAGTGAAGCTTTCTTT. Translating it yields CASSTMPGQESEAFF.

This rearrangement joins TRBV7-3 to TRBJ2-1; unclear D gene. Germline V lookup: CDR1 SGHTA, CDR2 FQGTGA. The CDR3 totals 12 residues. The germline V and J ends were trimmed by 1 base and 6 bases, with 4 bases remaining between them. CDR3 protein: CASSLSVNEQFF. The CDR3 coding sequence is TGTGCCAGCAGCTTAAGCGTCAATGAGCAGTTCTTC.

The chain employs TRBV29-1 and TRBJ2-1, with D possibly matching TRBD1 (5 bases). Germline CDR1 is SQVTM and CDR2 is ANQGSEA. Trimming took off 7 bases at V and 6 bases at J, with 10 bases between the two ends. This CDR3 comprises 11 residues. The CDR3 loop reads CSGQGLNEQFF. CDR3 DNA sequence: TGCAGCGGCCAGGGCCTCAATGAGCAGTTCTTC.

The rearrangement joins TRBV28 to TRBJ1-1; 9 nucleotides align to TRBD1. The CDR3 spans 15 residues. Germline V gives CDR1 MDHEN, CDR2 SYDVKM. Losses at the gene ends were 6 bases for V and 8 bases for J; bases not matched to a gene: 13. The CDR3 nucleotides are TGTGCCAGCAGAAGGCCGCCCACAGGGACAGGGGAAGCTTTCTTT. Translation gives CASRRPPTGTGEAFF.

The genes are TRBV5-8 and TRBJ2-2, with 9 bases identical to TRBD1. Germline assignment: CDR1 SGHTS and CDR2 YDEGEE. The J segment lost 5 bases and the V segment lost 5 bases, leaving 7 bases of the junction unmatched. The CDR3 spans 15 residues. CDR3 amino acids: CASRPGTGQTGELFF. The CDR3 nucleotides are TGTGCCAGCAGACCCGGGACAGGGCAAACCGGGGAGCTGTTTTTT.

The CDR3 bases are TGTGCCAGCAGCCCAAGCGGAAATGAGCAGTTCTTC. It codes for CASSPSGNEQFF. V usage is TRBV7-6 and J usage is TRBJ2-1, with D perhaps TRBD2 (5 bases). Trimming removed 5 bases from V and 7 bases from J, with 9 bases in between. CDR1 and CDR2 from the germline V gene are SGHVS and FNYEAQ. The CDR3 is 12 amino acids.

The V gene is TRBV27, the J gene TRBJ2-7; D perhaps matches TRBD2 (5 bases). V lost 9 bases and J lost 3, with 18 bases in between. Germline CDR1 MNHEY, CDR2 SMNVEV (reference sequence). This CDR3 comprises 14 residues. The CDR3, as DNA: TGTGCCAGTCGTTCGAGGGAAAGGGTCTACGAGCAGTACTTC. It yields the protein CASRSRERVYEQYF.

V is TRBV5-6 and J is TRBJ2-5, with 8 bases matching TRBD2. The germline gives CDR1 SGHDT, CDR2 YYEEEE. J gave up 5 bases and V 1 base, and 7 bases lay outside the gene matches. The CDR3 extends over 15 amino acids. In DNA form, the CDR3 reads TGTGCCAGCAGCTTGTCGGGGGGGGGTTTGGAGACCCAGTACTTC. Translated: CASSLSGGGLETQYF.

The chain uses TRBV19 and TRBJ1-1; D may be TRBD1 (5 bases). Trimming shortened V by 2 bases and J by 8 bases, and 9 bases separated the two germline ends. This CDR3 is 12 amino acids long. Per germline, CDR1 LNHDA and CDR2 SQIVND (reference sequence). In DNA form, the CDR3 reads TGTGCCAGTAGTATAACAGGAAAAGAAGCTTTCTTT. Translating gives CASSITGKEAFF.

This clone was recorded once. The chain recombines TRBV11-2 with TRBJ2-7, with 7 bases matching TRBD2. This CDR3 contains 13 residues. Germline lookup yields CDR1 SGHAT and CDR2 FQNNGV. V dropped 3 bases and J dropped 4; count of bases not matched to a gene: 3. DNA of the CDR3: TGTGCCAGCAGCTTGGCTAGCGGATACGAGCAGTACTTC. It specifies CASSLASGYEQYF.

The chain joins TRBV5-1 to TRBJ2-2, with TRBD1 identical over 11 bases. The CDR3 runs 19 residues. Germline loops: CDR1 SGHRS, CDR2 YFSETQ. Trimming at V came to 5 bases and at J to 3 bases, leaving 15 bases not matched to a gene. The CDR3 bases are TGCGCCAGCAGATCGGACAGGGGGCTCCTTGTGGAGTACACCGGGGAGCTGTTTTTT. Amino acid sequence: CASRSDRGLLVEYTGELFF.